These 7 T cell receptor beta chains share one sample of origin, sequenced in a study of CXCR3-negative and CXCR3-positive naive CD8 T cells (dated 2019 in TCRdb). Results the study describes overall, beyond this receptor: TRB CDR3s from CXCR3-positive naive cells showed higher hydrophobicity (lower Kidera factor 4), lower energy, and higher strength and volume indices than CXCR3-negative naive cells.

The instrument given in TCRdb is NextSeq 550. The Human TCR Profiling Kit (MiLaboratory) was used to make UMI-labeled 5' RACE TRB cDNA libraries. Each entry corresponds to one CDR3 protein sequence from reads that TCRdb reprocessed, and DNA is not given. For this sample, the table gives around 50,000 distinct CDR3 sequences. The ten largest clones take up about 0.5% of the sample. What these receptors recognize is not known. The specimen was naive CXCR3+ CD8+ T cells from blood. This specimen's cell subset or site label, per the study, means: CD45RO-CCR7+CD27+CD95- naive CD8+ T cells expressing CXCR3 (TNR3+). The receptors were gathered from a human donor in good health. Some clones in this sample may be carry-over from other donors' samples.

This chain uses TRBV6-2 or TRBV6-3 with TRBJ2-1; with no DNA, the TCRdb D assignment of TRBD1 cannot be verified. The CDR3 sequence is 14 residues long. Germline CDR1 and CDR2: MNHEY and SVGEGT. The CDR3 loop is CASSPSGQYNEQFF.

The gene calls are TRBV28 and TRBJ2-4; TCRdb indicates TRBD1, and absent DNA this call remains unverified. CDR3 length: 14 residues. Germline values: CDR1 MDHEN, CDR2 SYDVKM. CDR3 residues: CASSSTPDLNIQYF.

This clonotype registers medium-sized (0.01 to 0.1%) by frequency. This chain links TRBV5-1 with TRBJ1-1; TCRdb indicates TRBD1, and absent DNA this call remains unverified. The CDR3 length is 13 residues. Germline CDR1 is SGHRS and CDR2 is YFSETQ. The CDR3 here is CASSLGQGVVAFF.

CDR3 in amino acids: CASSSDRADTQYF. V usage is TRBV5-1 and J usage is TRBJ2-3. This CDR3 is built from 13 residues. Germline-derived CDR1 and CDR2 are SGHRS and YFSETQ.

The chain has TRBV15 and TRBJ2-7; the D call from TCRdb, TRBD1, cannot be confirmed without DNA. Germline V lookup: CDR1 LNHNV, CDR2 YYDKDF (reference sequence). The CDR3 length is 12 residues. The CDR3 sequence is CATGTEAYEQYF.

This chain links TRBV9 with TRBJ2-7. This CDR3 comprises 13 residues. Looked up from germline, CDR1 is SGDLS and CDR2 is YYNGEE. The CDR3: CASSVATDYEQYF.

CDR3 protein: CASSASGTSGGGGTQYF. V usage is TRBV9 and J usage is TRBJ2-5; the TRBD2 assignment by TCRdb is unverifiable without DNA. Germline V gene sequence: CDR1 SGDLS, CDR2 YYNGEE. The CDR3 sequence is 17 residues long.